This T cell receptor (beta chain) derives from a study of T cell repertoires in cytomegalovirus infection. Study context: Carrying CMV and the relevant HLA type showed in public TCR beta signatures.

Germline loops: CDR1 SGHTA, CDR2 FQGNSA. CDR3 length: 17 residues. J gave up 2 bases and V 0 bases, and 7 bases lay outside the gene matches. TCRdb reanalysed the reads using MiXCR and keeps one entry per CDR3 protein. The repertoire holds 350,000 to 450,000 distinct CDR3 sequences, with less than 20% as singletons. Findings and limits, study-wide: Based on cumulative public TCR beta family frequency, carriers of CMV plus the relevant HLA were identified. HLA-C-restricted CMV-specific TCR beta clonotypes were dominant in the ex vivo response.

This clonotype occurred a few times. Its cognate antigen is unknown. The sequence came from a human donor in good health (CMV status not recorded). Some clones in this sample may be carry-over from other donors' samples. Specimen: PBMCs. The chain carries TRBV7-2 and TRBJ2-1; 7 bases map to TRBD2. CDR3 in DNA: TGTGCCAGCAGCTTAGCGGGGAGCGGGGCCCCCTACAATGAGCAGTTCTTC. It translates to CASSLAGSGAPYNEQFF.